The entry that follows covers one TCR beta chain sequence. What it recognizes is unknown. Assay: immunoSEQ multiplex PCR; the TCRdb copy retains only in-frame clones and omits some. The repertoire has roughly 30,000 clones, 78% of them found once; the top ten carry 1.2%. This record comes from a study of T cells in narcolepsy. The overall study: Healthy controls were enrolled alongside patients with narcolepsy type 1 or type 2. Study results and limitations: Autoreactive HCRT-specific and TRIB2-specific clonotypes were marked in same-patient CSF-versus-blood CD4+ comparisons. Blood of same and different patients, but not healthy controls, reportedly held recurring autoreactive clonotypes.

The CDR3 consists of 18 residues. V was trimmed by 6 bases and J by 0 bases, leaving 23 bases between them. Germline values: CDR1 SGHVS, CDR2 FNYEAQ. The sample consisted of CD45RA- memory CD4+ T cells from PBMCs. The gene calls are TRBV7-6 and TRBJ1-1, with no clear D. The TCR originated in a human donor with narcolepsy. DNA for the CDR3: TGTGCCAGCAGTAGCCAGATGGGAGGCGGGCTGATGAACACTGAAGCTTTCTTT. It is translated as CASSSQMGGGLMNTEAFF.